The 30 T cell receptor beta chains below all came from one sample that was sequenced in a study of T cell clonality in common variable immunodeficiency. Using immunoSEQ multiplex PCR, the repertoire was profiled, and TCRdb retains in-frame clones only, with some absent. This record lists around 29,000 clones, none seen once only, and the top ten clones contain 13%. Sample: peripheral blood mononuclear cells. The source is a person aged 18 to 75 in good health.

The sample holds many counts of this clone. The read comes to an end 3 residues before the CDR3 does, leaving the germline J gene to fill in the end. The chain uses TRBV11-2 and TRBJ2-7, with 7 bases that match TRBD2. The CDR3 is 14 residues long. Per the germline V gene, CDR1 is SGHAT and CDR2 is FQNNGV. V shed 4 bases and J 1 base; nucleotides not matched to a gene: 4. The sequenced CDR3 bases are TGTGCCAGCAGCTCTGAAGCGGGGTCCTACGAG. Protein product: CASSSEAGSYE. The CDR3 in its entirety is CASSSEAGSYEQYF.

This clone was observed at least ten times. Read coverage stops 3 residues before the CDR3 terminus; the germline J gene supplies the remainder. This chain links TRBV7-3 with TRBJ1-2; D may be TRBD1 (6 bases). Germline V lookup: CDR1 SGHTA, CDR2 FQGTGA. The length of the CDR3 is 14 residues. CDR3 bases read: TGTGCCAGCAGCTTAGCGGGGGCCGTGGGAGGC. This translates into CASSLAGAVGG. The CDR3 in its entirety is CASSLAGAVGGYTF.

This clone was seen at least ten times. The CDR3 here is CASSFIGGADMETQYF. The sequenced CDR3 bases are TGCGCCAGCAGCTTTATTGGGGGGGCCGACATGGAGACC. The chain uses TRBV5-1 and TRBJ2-5; the D gene is possibly TRBD2 (7 bases). The read falls 3 residues short of the CDR3 end, and the missing part is taken from the germline J gene. V lost 2 bases to trimming and J lost 5 bases, with 19 bases between them. The germline V gene encodes CDR1 SGHRS and CDR2 YFSETQ. The CDR3 covers 16 residues.

This clone was seen a few times. The CDR3 end falls 3 residues outside the read, so it is completed with the germline J gene. This chain joins TRBV2 and TRBJ2-1; 9 positions match TRBD2. The CDR3 spans 15 residues. V lost 6 bases to trimming and J lost 5 bases; unmatched junction nucleotides: 8. Germline V gene data show CDR1 as SNHLY and CDR2 as FYNNEI. The DNA read from the CDR3 is TGTGCCAGCAGCGACCTGACTAGCGGAGACAATGAG. Protein: CASSDLTSGDNE. The CDR3 in its entirety is CASSDLTSGDNEQFF.

This clone was picked up many times. The read ends 3 residues shy of where the CDR3 ends; the end is completed using the germline J gene. The rearrangement uses TRBV5-4 and TRBJ1-2, with TRBD1 matching over 8 bases. The ends lost 2 bases at V and 7 bases at J; junction bases unmatched: 7. Germline lookup yields CDR1 SGHNT and CDR2 YYREEE (reference sequence). CDR3 size: 14 residues. CDR3 DNA (partial): TGTGCCAGCAGCTTCGGACAGGGACTAGCTGGC. Its translation is CASSFGQGLAG. The full CDR3 protein reads CASSFGQGLAGYTF.

This clone appeared many times. The CDR3 goes on 3 residues after the read ends, and that part is filled in from the germline J gene. The chain links TRBV7-3 to TRBJ2-2; 13 bases fit TRBD2. This CDR3 is built from 17 residues. The germline V gene encodes CDR1 SGHTA and CDR2 FQGTGA. Trimming cost V 4 bases and J 6 bases; bases outside gene matches: 8. CDR3 loop: CASSSSGGLAGSGELFF. The part of the CDR3 DNA that was read is TGTGCCAGCAGCTCGTCTGGGGGACTAGCGGGGTCCGGGGAG.

Ten or more counts support this clone. The read finishes 3 residues shy of the CDR3 end, and the germline J gene is used to complete it. The chain carries TRBV7-6 and TRBJ2-5, with 7 bases lining up with TRBD2. After removal of 5 bases from V and 7 bases from J, the junction contained 1 base not matched to a gene. The CDR3 runs 11 residues. CDR1 is SGHVS, CDR2 FNYEAQ, per germline. The CDR3 reads CASSPGGTQYF. The sequenced CDR3 bases are TGTGCCAGCAGCCCGGGGGGGACC.

Ten or more counts support this clone. The read is 3 residues too short to cover the CDR3 end, so that end is filled in from the germline J gene. The V call is TRBV11-3, the J call TRBJ1-3, with D uncertain. The ends were cut back, 5 bases at V and 3 bases at J, with 5 bases in the middle. Germline values: CDR1 SGHNT, CDR2 YENEEA. The CDR3 spans 12 residues. Partial CDR3 DNA: TGTGCCAGCAGCGCGATTGGAAACACC. Encoded protein: CASSAIGNT. The CDR3 in its entirety is CASSAIGNTIYF.

This clone has just a few counts. The read comes to an end 3 residues before the CDR3 does, leaving the germline J gene to fill in the end. V and J are TRBV7-9 and TRBJ1-6; no firm D call. Germline-derived CDR1 and CDR2 are SEHNR and FQNEAQ (reference sequence). Trimming removed 1 base from V and 10 bases from J, with 14 bases in between. The CDR3 is 15 amino acids. The CDR3 bases that were read are TGTGCCAGCAGCTTAGGAGGTAGGGTCTACTCACCC. Protein product: CASSLGGRVYSP. The whole CDR3 reads CASSLGGRVYSPLHF.

In its sample, this clone was seen many times. CDR3 DNA, as far as it was read: TGTGCCAGCAGCTTCGATCCACTAGGGAACAATGAG. The encoded protein is CASSFDPLGNNE. The whole CDR3 is CASSFDPLGNNEQFF. V gene TRBV11-2 combines with J gene TRBJ2-1, with D perhaps TRBD2 (5 bases). The CDR3 end is not reached by the read, which stops 3 residues before it; the germline J gene fills it in. The V and J ends lost 3 bases and 5 bases respectively, with 14 bases between them. The CDR3 is 15 amino acids. Germline V gene sequence: CDR1 SGHAT, CDR2 FQNNGV.

This clone was observed a handful of times. The read stops 3 residues short of the end of the CDR3; the missing end is completed from the germline J gene. The chain is built from TRBV7-9 and TRBJ2-3, with 8 positions matching TRBD1. Germline V lookup: CDR1 SEHNR, CDR2 FQNEAQ (reference sequence). This CDR3 comprises 15 residues. CDR3 sequence: CASSPNGQGGETQYF. The part of the CDR3 DNA that was read is TGTGCCAGCAGCCCAAACGGACAGGGCGGAGAGACG.

This clone was counted at least ten times. The sequence runs out 3 residues before the end of the CDR3; the remainder is reconstructed from the germline J gene. The J gene is TRBJ2-3, the V gene TRBV4-1; 12 bases align to TRBD2. This CDR3 has 16 amino acids. The germline V gene has CDR1 MGHRA and CDR2 YSYEKL. Losses at the gene ends were 4 bases for V and 1 base for J; bases not matched to a gene: 3. CDR3 sequence: CASSPRLAGGTDTQYF. CDR3 bases read: TGCGCCAGCAGCCCGAGACTAGCGGGAGGCACAGATACG.

With respect to this clone: The CDR3 is cut off 3 residues early in the read; its end comes from the germline J gene. The chain combines TRBV11-3 with TRBJ2-1; 8 bases fit TRBD2. There are 12 residues in the CDR3. The ends lost 7 bases at V and 7 bases at J; junction bases unmatched: 3. The V gene's germline CDR1 is SGHNT and CDR2 YENEEA. CDR3 DNA (partial): TGTGCCAGCATGGGACTAGGGAATGAG. This codes for CASMGLGNE. The whole CDR3 reads CASMGLGNEQFF.

This clone was found many times. The read ends 3 residues early relative to the CDR3; the germline J gene fills the gap. The genes are TRBV18 and TRBJ1-4; D uncertain. Trimming removed 4 bases from V and 8 bases from J, with 11 bases in between. From germline, CDR1 is KGHSH and CDR2 LQKENI. This CDR3 region has 13 residues. CDR3 bases read: TGTGCCAGCTCACGGGAGGCGGGAGAAAAA. It codes for CASSREAGEK. The entire CDR3 sequence reads CASSREAGEKLFF.

This clone has ten or more counts. The CDR3 DNA, read in part, is TGCAGTGCTAGCGGGGGGGAGGGCTCTGGGGCCAACGTC. Its translation is CSASGGEGSGANV. The whole CDR3 protein is CSASGGEGSGANVLTF. J is TRBJ2-6 and V is TRBV20-1, with 8 positions matching TRBD2. The missing CDR3 end, 3 residues past where the read stops, is filled in from the germline J gene. CDR3 length: 16 amino acids. Trimming removed 3 bases from V and 0 bases from J; junction bases left unmatched: 4. Germline V gene data show CDR1 as DFQATT and CDR2 as SNEGSKA (reference sequence).

Details on this clone: The read stops 3 residues short of the end of the CDR3; the missing end is completed from the germline J gene. The chain carries TRBV6-1 and TRBJ2-4; 8 bases are shared with TRBD1. The trim removed 4 bases at V and 7 bases at J, leaving 6 bases unmatched. The CDR3 contains 14 residues. Germline V gene data show CDR1 as MNHNS and CDR2 as SASEGT. CDR3 bases read: TGTGCCAGCAGTGCCCTGGACAGGGTGAACATT. Protein sequence: CASSALDRVNI. The CDR3 in its entirety is CASSALDRVNIQYF.

This clone showed up many times. The read finishes 3 residues shy of the CDR3 end, and the germline J gene is used to complete it. Other DNA sequences in this sample translate to the same CDR3. The V call is TRBV29-1, the J call TRBJ2-7, with D tentatively TRBD1 (5 bases). CDR1 and CDR2 (germline): SQVTM, ANQGSEA. V was pared by 4 bases and J by 2 bases, with 12 bases between. The CDR3 loop spans 13 amino acids. The sequenced CDR3 bases are TGCAGCGTTGGGACGGACACAACCTACGAG. The encoded protein is CSVGTDTTYE. The full CDR3 is CSVGTDTTYEQYF.

This clone was seen ten or more times. The CDR3 end falls 3 residues outside the read, so it is completed with the germline J gene. This chain uses TRBV29-1 with TRBJ2-5, with 8 bases lining up with TRBD1. Germline-derived CDR1 and CDR2 are SQVTM and ANQGSEA. CDR3 length equals 15 residues. Trimming cost V 1 base and J 4 bases; bases outside gene matches: 8. CDR3 residues: CSVEGGGQGRETQYF. Partial CDR3 DNA: TGCAGCGTTGAAGGAGGAGGACAGGGACGAGAGACC.

This clone was detected many times. Read sequence stops 3 residues before the CDR3 end, and the germline J gene provides the missing end. This chain connects TRBV10-1 to TRBJ2-5; possible D gene TRBD1, 5 bases. The CDR3 has 16 amino acids. V lost 6 bases and J lost 5, with 22 bases in between. Germline assignment: CDR1 WNHNN and CDR2 SYGVQD (reference sequence). The CDR3 sequence is CASSKVGSVSGETQYF. CDR3 DNA, as far as it was read: TGCGCCAGCAGCAAAGTGGGCAGCGTCTCAGGGGAGACC.

This clone was seen repeatedly, ten times or more. The read ends 3 residues shy of where the CDR3 ends; the end is completed using the germline J gene. This rearrangement joins TRBV6-2 or TRBV6-3 to TRBJ2-3; D is unclear. CDR1 and CDR2 from the germline V gene are MNHEY and SVGEGT. The CDR3 has 15 residues. Trimming shortened V by 2 bases and J by 4 bases, and 13 bases separated the two germline ends. CDR3 DNA, as far as it was read: TGTGCCAGCAGTTACCATACCTCCACGGCAGATACG. It yields the protein CASSYHTSTADT. In full, the CDR3 is CASSYHTSTADTQYF.

This clone was seen at least ten times. CDR3 sequence: CASSSGLAGELFF. CDR3 DNA (partial): TGTGCCAGCAGCTCGGGACTAGCCGGGGAG. The chain couples TRBV7-3 to TRBJ2-2, with TRBD2 matching over 8 bases. The sequence runs out 3 residues before the end of the CDR3; the remainder is reconstructed from the germline J gene. Trimming took 4 bases from V and 6 from J; bases not matched to a gene: 1. In germline, CDR1 is SGHTA, CDR2 FQGTGA. The CDR3 runs 13 residues.

This clone was observed a handful of times. The read gets to within 3 residues of the CDR3 end, and the germline J gene fills in the rest. The rearrangement joins TRBV6-4 to TRBJ2-3; TRBD2 agrees at 9 bases. Trimming removed 5 bases from V and 4 bases from J; junction bases left unmatched: 7. Germline CDR1 and CDR2: MRHNA and SNTAGT. This CDR3 comprises 15 residues. The CDR3 here is CASSPFSGGADTQYF. CDR3 bases read: TGTGCCAGCAGTCCATTTAGCGGGGGCGCAGATACG.

Many counts were recorded for this clone. The missing CDR3 end, 3 residues past where the read stops, is filled in from the germline J gene. The chain couples TRBV7-2 to TRBJ2-3, with D hard to call. The germline V and J ends were trimmed by 8 bases and 2 bases, with 5 bases remaining between them. The CDR3 has 11 amino acids. In germline, CDR1 is SGHTA, CDR2 FQGNSA. The CDR3 spells CASGPTDTQYF. Partial CDR3 DNA: TGTGCCAGCGGCCCCACAGATACG. The complete variable domain, with remaining parts taken from reference TRBV7-2 and TRBJ2-3, reads GAGVSQSPSNKVTEKGKDVELRCDPISGHTALYWYRQSLGQGLEFLIYFQGNSAPDKSGLPSDRFSAERTGGSVSTLTIQRTQQEDSAVYLCASGPTDTQYFGPGTRLTVL.

This clone was found many times. Read coverage stops 3 residues before the CDR3 terminus; the germline J gene supplies the remainder. Other DNA sequences from this sample encode an identical CDR3 as well. J is TRBJ1-2 and V is TRBV14, with 10 bases that match TRBD1. The CDR3 loop spans 14 amino acids. Germline V gene lookup returns CDR1 SGHDN and CDR2 FVKESK. The J segment lost 6 bases and the V segment lost 5 bases, leaving 6 bases of the junction unmatched. Incomplete CDR3 DNA: TGTGCCAGCAGCTTTCCGGGACAGGGGAATGGC. Protein product: CASSFPGQGNG. The CDR3, in full, reads CASSFPGQGNGYTF.

This clone was seen at least ten times. The CDR3 end lies 3 residues beyond the end of the read and is filled in from the germline J gene. The chain employs TRBV18 and TRBJ1-1; possible D gene TRBD1, 6 bases. The CDR3 contains 14 residues. CDR1 is KGHSH and CDR2 is LQKENI in the germline V gene. With 4 bases removed from V and 3 bases from J, the gap between germline ends came to 12 bases. CDR3 in amino acids: CASSLSSGDTEAFF. The sequenced CDR3 bases are TGTGCCAGCTCACTCTCCTCAGGGGACACTGAA. The full variable domain, rest sourced from reference TRBV18 and TRBJ1-1, is NAGVMQNPRHLVRRRGQEARLRCSPMKGHSHVYWYRQLPEEGLKFMVYLQKENIIDESGMPKERFSAEFPKEGPSILRIQQVVRGDSAAYFCASSLSSGDTEAFFGQGTRLTVV.

This clone has at least ten counts. From the germline J gene comes the end of the CDR3, since the read stops 3 residues before it. This sequence joins TRBV5-6 and TRBJ2-3; 9 bases match TRBD1. Germline values: CDR1 SGHDT, CDR2 YYEEEE. Trimming took 2 bases from V and 3 from J; bases not matched to a gene: 1. This CDR3 comprises 14 residues. CDR3 bases read: TGTGCCAGCAGCTTAGGGACAGGGACAGATACG. Translated, it gives CASSLGTGTDT. The CDR3 as a whole reads CASSLGTGTDTQYF.

This clone was seen more than once but under ten times. The CDR3 end is not reached by the read, which stops 3 residues before it; the germline J gene fills it in. The chain recombines TRBV7-9 with TRBJ1-2; tentative D call: TRBD1 (6 bases). Germline V gene data show CDR1 as SEHNR and CDR2 as FQNEAQ (reference sequence). V was cut by 7 bases and J by 3 bases, with 12 bases left in between. CDR3 length: 13 residues. CDR3 DNA (partial): TGTGCCAGCACCCTAGGGGGGGACTATGGC. This sequence encodes CASTLGGDYG. The CDR3, in full, reads CASTLGGDYGYTF.

This clone showed up many times. The DNA ends 3 residues before the CDR3 does, and the rest of the CDR3 is filled in from the germline J gene. The chain has TRBV7-8 and TRBJ1-6, with D unresolved. Trimming took off 2 bases at V and 8 bases at J, with 4 bases between the two ends. CDR1 is SGHVS and CDR2 is FQNEAQ in the germline V gene. This CDR3 is 12 amino acids long. The DNA read from the CDR3 is TGTGCCAGCAGCTTATTAGATTCACCC. It specifies CASSLLDSP. The complete CDR3 protein is CASSLLDSPLHF.

This clone appeared many times. Read coverage stops 3 residues before the CDR3 terminus; the germline J gene supplies the remainder. The chain links TRBV11-3 to TRBJ2-5; 9 nucleotides align to TRBD2. The V gene end was trimmed by 5 bases and the J gene end by 4 bases; junction bases not matched to a gene: 5. The CDR3 has 14 residues. Germline values: CDR1 SGHNT, CDR2 YENEEA. The sequenced part of the CDR3 DNA is TGTGCCAGCAGCGCGCGCGGGGGGGGAGAGACC. It encodes CASSARGGGET. In full, the CDR3 reads CASSARGGGETQYF.

This clone appeared a few times. The observed sequence ends 3 residues before the CDR3 terminus, with the missing tail filled in from the germline J gene. The gene calls are TRBV18 and TRBJ1-3; D perhaps matches TRBD1 (6 bases). CDR3 length equals 14 residues. From germline, CDR1 is KGHSH and CDR2 LQKENI. The CDR3 is CASSPQGLQSAIYF. The sequenced part of the CDR3 DNA is TGTGCCAGCTCACCCCAGGGGCTGCAATCGGCC.